These 28 T cell receptor beta chains came from one sample sequenced in a study of T-cell memory formation after mild COVID-19. TCRdb itself ran the 5' RACE reads through MiXCR, one entry per CDR3 protein. The repertoire holds approximately 340,000 distinct CDR3 sequences, 15% seen once, with around 24% in the top ten. Source material: PBMCs or a T cell subset sorted from them (not recorded which). Receptor source: a man aged 18-30 years who had mild COVID-19 (a few samples of this study predate the infection). Cell type and time point are not known.

The table lists this clonotype with many counts. V is TRBV5-1 and J is TRBJ1-1; D possibly corresponds to TRBD1 (5 bases). The CDR3 spans 13 residues. Trimming removed 0 bases at V and 6 bases at J, with 9 bases between. Germline-derived CDR1 and CDR2 are SGHRS and YFSETQ. CDR3 sequence: CASSLGRDAEAFF. The CDR3 DNA is TGCGCCAGCAGCTTGGGCAGGGATGCTGAAGCTTTCTTT.

This clonotype has just a few counts. The chain carries TRBV6-2 or TRBV6-3 and TRBJ2-7; TRBD2 is a possible D gene (5 bases). The CDR3 runs 15 residues. Germline loops: CDR1 MNHEY, CDR2 SVGEGT. V was cut by 3 bases and J by 3 bases, with 15 bases left in between. The CDR3 DNA reads as TGTGCCAGCAGTTATCGGGAAACCACCCACTACGAGCAGTACTTC. Translated, it gives CASSYRETTHYEQYF.

This clonotype appeared a few times. V gene TRBV7-8 combines with J gene TRBJ2-7, with a tentative D call TRBD1 (6 bases). CDR1 is SGHVS and CDR2 is FQNEAQ in the germline V gene. V was clipped by 2 bases and J by 5 bases, with 7 bases between them. The CDR3 extends over 12 amino acids. As DNA, the CDR3 is TGTGCCAGCAGCTTACAGGGGAACGAGCAGTACGTC. This encodes CASSLQGNEQYV.

The sample holds many counts of this clonotype. The chain couples TRBV12-3 or TRBV12-4 to TRBJ2-5; 7 bases agree with TRBD2. The CDR3 runs 16 residues. J lost 4 bases, V lost 2 bases, and 10 bases had no gene match. CDR3 DNA sequence: TGTGCCAGCAGTTTACTCCAGCGGGGTGAAGGAGAGACCCAGTACTTC. Translating it yields CASSLLQRGEGETQYF.

This clonotype was seen many times. V and J are TRBV5-1 and TRBJ2-1, with 14 bases identical to TRBD2. Germline V gene data show CDR1 as SGHRS and CDR2 as YFSETQ. The CDR3 spans 19 residues. V gave up 4 bases and J gave up 1 base; unmatched junction bases: 10. Here the CDR3 DNA reads TGCGCCAGCAGCGCTAGACCGGGACTAGCGGGGGCATCCTACAATGAGCAGTTCTTC. Its protein is CASSARPGLAGASYNEQFF.

This clonotype was seen more than once but under ten times. The rearrangement links TRBV6-6 to TRBJ2-3, with a possible D match to TRBD2 (7 bases). This CDR3 has 15 amino acids. Germline V gene lookup returns CDR1 MNHNY and CDR2 SVGAGI (reference sequence). V lost 6 bases, J lost 5 bases, and 18 bases lay in between. CDR3 protein: CASSPPGGPGDTQYF. DNA for the CDR3: TGTGCCAGCAGCCCTCCCGGGGGGCCGGGAGATACGCAGTATTTT.

Ten or more counts support this clonotype. The chain has TRBV3-1 and TRBJ2-3; the match to TRBD2 covers 10 bases. CDR3 length: 15 amino acids. Germline lookup yields CDR1 LGHDT and CDR2 YNNKEL (reference sequence). J lost 2 bases, V lost 4 bases, and 3 bases had no gene match. Here the CDR3 reads CASSPSGGPTDTQYF. DNA of the CDR3: TGTGCCAGCAGCCCTAGCGGGGGTCCCACAGATACGCAGTATTTT.

The chain is built from TRBV20-1 and TRBJ2-1, with 11 bases that match TRBD2. Per the germline V gene, CDR1 is DFQATT and CDR2 is SNEGSKA (reference sequence). There are 17 residues in the CDR3. Losses at the gene ends were 4 bases for V and 9 bases for J; bases not matched to a gene: 17. The CDR3 DNA follows: TGCAGTGCTATGGCGGCCAGGTCTAGCGGGGGGTCGGGTGAGCAGTTCTTC. This translates into CSAMAARSSGGSGEQFF.

The chain recombines TRBV29-1 with TRBJ1-1; the D is unclear. The CDR3 sequence is 13 residues long. Germline assignment: CDR1 SQVTM and CDR2 ANQGSEA. Trimming shortened V by 5 bases and J by 1 base, and 11 bases separated the two germline ends. Here the CDR3 reads CSVIRRQNTEAFF. The CDR3 DNA reads TGCAGCGTTATCAGGCGACAGAACACTGAAGCTTTCTTT.

This clonotype was picked up many times. J is TRBJ1-2 and V is TRBV11-2, with D perhaps TRBD1 (5 bases). Germline values: CDR1 SGHAT, CDR2 FQNNGV. This CDR3 has 13 residues. The V and J ends lost 3 bases and 4 bases respectively, with 9 bases between them. The CDR3 reads CASSFNRSYGYTF. The DNA for the CDR3 is TGTGCCAGCAGCTTTAACAGGAGCTATGGCTACACCTTC.

V is TRBV7-2 and J is TRBJ2-2; 9 nucleotides agree with TRBD2. Trimming cost V 2 bases and J 3 bases; bases outside gene matches: 1. Germline CDR1 reads SGHTA; CDR2 reads FQGNSA. The length of the CDR3 is 15 residues. Written as DNA, the CDR3 is TGTGCCAGCAGCTTACGCGGGGGGGACACCGGGGAGCTGTTTTTT. This encodes CASSLRGGDTGELFF.

This clonotype was detected a few times. The V call is TRBV4-1, the J call TRBJ2-1; no clear D. In germline, CDR1 is MGHRA, CDR2 YSYEKL. The CDR3 runs 13 residues. V lost 0 bases, J lost 4 bases, and 4 bases lay in between. CDR3 sequence (DNA): TGCGCCAGCAGCCAAGAGTTGTACAATGAGCAGTTCTTC. As protein: CASSQELYNEQFF.

The genes are TRBV20-1 and TRBJ1-1; 7 nucleotides align to TRBD1. V gave up 8 bases and J gave up 11 bases; unmatched junction bases: 8. The CDR3 is 10 residues long. Germline CDR1 reads DFQATT; CDR2 reads SNEGSKA (reference sequence). The CDR3 spells CSTGAVGAFF. CDR3 DNA sequence: TGCAGTACAGGGGCAGTGGGCGCTTTCTTT.

J is TRBJ2-1 and V is TRBV5-1, with D perhaps TRBD1 (5 bases). CDR3 length: 16 amino acids. V dropped 0 bases and J dropped 6 bases, with 16 bases sitting between them. Germline CDR1 is SGHRS and CDR2 is YFSETQ. The CDR3 DNA reads TGCGCCAGCAGCTTGGAAGTCAGGGATGTAACCAATGAGCAGTTCTTC. The encoded protein is CASSLEVRDVTNEQFF. Complete variable domain (other parts from reference TRBV5-1 and TRBJ2-1): KAGVTQTPRYLIKTRGQQVTLSCSPISGHRSVSWYQQTPGQGLQFLFEYFSETQRNKGNFPGRFSGRQFSNSRSEMNVSTLELGDSALYLCASSLEVRDVTNEQFFGPGTRLTVL.

This clonotype was picked up a small number of times. The CDR3 nucleotides are TGTGCCACCTCACGGGGGACTAGCGGGCAAGAGACCCAGTACTTC. Residues: CATSRGTSGQETQYF. This sequence joins TRBV25-1 and TRBJ2-5; 12 nucleotides align to TRBD2. The germline gives CDR1 MGHDK, CDR2 SYGVNS. The trim removed 10 bases at V and 2 bases at J, leaving 8 bases unmatched. CDR3 size: 15 residues.

The CDR3, as DNA: TGTGCCACTGAGGAGTACAGGGGATCCACAGATACGCAGTATTTT. Residues: CATEEYRGSTDTQYF. V gene TRBV4-2 combines with J gene TRBJ2-3, with 7 bases that match TRBD1. The CDR3 is 15 amino acids. Trimming at V came to 10 bases and at J to 2 bases, leaving 12 bases not matched to a gene. Germline V gene lookup returns CDR1 LGHNA and CDR2 YNFKEQ.

The chain combines TRBV18 with TRBJ1-2; no clear D. The CDR3 extends over 14 amino acids. V was shortened by 3 bases and J by 4 bases, with 12 bases between the two germline ends. From germline, CDR1 is KGHSH and CDR2 LQKENI. This CDR3 reads CASSPTPATYGYTF. CDR3 DNA sequence: TGTGCCAGCTCACCTACTCCCGCCACCTATGGCTACACCTTC.

In this sample, this clonotype turned up a few times. The chain employs TRBV18 and TRBJ2-3; TRBD2 matches 8 bases. Germline V gene sequence: CDR1 KGHSH, CDR2 LQKENI. With 0 bases clipped from V and 4 bases from J, the junction kept 3 bases outside the gene matches. The CDR3 contains 15 residues. The CDR3 here is CASSPPRGVSDTQYF. The CDR3 DNA is TGTGCCAGCTCACCACCGCGGGGGGTCTCAGATACGCAGTATTTT.

The gene calls are TRBV2 and TRBJ2-3; unclear D gene. Germline lookup yields CDR1 SNHLY and CDR2 FYNNEI. The CDR3 contains 13 residues. Between the trimmed V and J ends, which lost 7 bases and 1 base, there was a span of 9 bases. In nucleotides, the CDR3 is TGTGCCAGCATCCAGAGCGGCACAGATACGCAGTATTTT. Its translation: CASIQSGTDTQYF.

V usage is TRBV6-1 and J usage is TRBJ2-2; TRBD2 might be the D (5 bases). The CDR3 runs to 14 residues. Germline V lookup: CDR1 MNHNS, CDR2 SASEGT. V lost 1 base and J lost 8, with 11 bases in between. CDR3 amino acids: CASSEGSEGGELFF. Written as DNA, the CDR3 is TGTGCCAGCAGTGAAGGTTCTGAGGGTGGGGAGCTGTTTTTT.

This clonotype has more than one count but fewer than ten. The J gene is TRBJ2-5, the V gene TRBV28; no clear D. CDR3 length equals 14 residues. The V gene's germline CDR1 is MDHEN and CDR2 SYDVKM. Trimming took off 6 bases at V and 1 base at J, with 12 bases between the two ends. CDR3 protein: CASSRRISQETQYF. The DNA of the CDR3 is TGTGCCAGCAGCCGTAGGATTAGCCAAGAGACCCAGTACTTC.

This clonotype came up many times. This chain joins TRBV6-5 and TRBJ1-1; D unclear. V was cut by 1 base and J by 3 bases, with 15 bases left in between. This CDR3 spans 16 amino acids. CDR1 is MNHEY, CDR2 SVGAGI, per germline. CDR3 bases: TGTGCCAGCAGTTACTTAGTAGGCTCAGGATACACTGAAGCTTTCTTT. Translating it yields CASSYLVGSGYTEAFF.

The chain employs TRBV4-2 and TRBJ2-2; TRBD2 might be the D (5 bases). The CDR3 runs to 16 residues. The V end lost 0 bases, the J end lost 7 bases, and 15 bases lay between the germline ends. Looked up from germline, CDR1 is LGHNA and CDR2 is YNFKEQ. The CDR3, as DNA: TGTGCCAGCAGCCAAGACGATACGGGAAGGGACGGGGAGCTGTTTTTT. Translation: CASSQDDTGRDGELFF.

The rearrangement links TRBV5-3 to TRBJ2-2; possibly TRBD1 or TRBD2 for D (5 bases each). TRBV5-3 is treated as an ORF (open reading frame) with a function not yet certain. The CDR3 length is 16 residues. The ends were cut back, 0 bases at V and 4 bases at J, with 13 bases in the middle. This CDR3 reads CARSLEQIGGTGELFF. The DNA for the CDR3 is TGTGCCAGAAGCTTGGAACAGATTGGGGGCACCGGGGAGCTGTTTTTT.

The genes are TRBV7-2 and TRBJ2-5; tentatively, D is TRBD2 (6 bases). Germline V gives CDR1 SGHTA, CDR2 FQGNSA. This CDR3 has 14 residues. V lost 5 bases, J lost 0 bases, and 10 bases lay in between. The chain's CDR3 is CASSRGDYQETQYF. The CDR3 DNA reads TGTGCCAGCAGCCGCGGGGACTACCAAGAGACCCAGTACTTC.

This clonotype appeared a few times. The CDR3 nucleotides are TGTGCCAGCACCCACAACGGGTACGAGCAGTACTTC. Encoded protein: CASTHNGYEQYF. The chain links TRBV6-5 to TRBJ2-7; D unclear. CDR1 and CDR2 (germline): MNHEY, SVGAGI. The CDR3 consists of 12 residues. Trimming removed 7 bases from V and 4 bases from J, with 11 bases in between.

A few counts support this clonotype. This chain connects TRBV27 to TRBJ2-7; D possibly corresponds to TRBD1 (5 bases). The V end lost 2 bases, the J end lost 7 bases, and 15 bases lay between the germline ends. The CDR3 has 14 amino acids. Per the germline V gene, CDR1 is MNHEY and CDR2 is SMNVEV (reference sequence). The CDR3 nucleotides read TGTGCCAGCAGTTTAACGCCAGGGTCTTGGGAGCAGTACGTC. Its protein product is CASSLTPGSWEQYV.

CDR3 coding DNA: TGTGCCAGCAGCTTTTACGGACAGGCGAAGGGCTACACCTTC. This sequence encodes CASSFYGQAKGYTF. V gene TRBV6-5 combines with J gene TRBJ1-2, with 7 bases identical to TRBD1. J lost 8 bases, V lost 6 bases, and 12 bases had no gene match. CDR3 length: 14 amino acids. The germline V gene encodes CDR1 MNHEY and CDR2 SVGAGI.